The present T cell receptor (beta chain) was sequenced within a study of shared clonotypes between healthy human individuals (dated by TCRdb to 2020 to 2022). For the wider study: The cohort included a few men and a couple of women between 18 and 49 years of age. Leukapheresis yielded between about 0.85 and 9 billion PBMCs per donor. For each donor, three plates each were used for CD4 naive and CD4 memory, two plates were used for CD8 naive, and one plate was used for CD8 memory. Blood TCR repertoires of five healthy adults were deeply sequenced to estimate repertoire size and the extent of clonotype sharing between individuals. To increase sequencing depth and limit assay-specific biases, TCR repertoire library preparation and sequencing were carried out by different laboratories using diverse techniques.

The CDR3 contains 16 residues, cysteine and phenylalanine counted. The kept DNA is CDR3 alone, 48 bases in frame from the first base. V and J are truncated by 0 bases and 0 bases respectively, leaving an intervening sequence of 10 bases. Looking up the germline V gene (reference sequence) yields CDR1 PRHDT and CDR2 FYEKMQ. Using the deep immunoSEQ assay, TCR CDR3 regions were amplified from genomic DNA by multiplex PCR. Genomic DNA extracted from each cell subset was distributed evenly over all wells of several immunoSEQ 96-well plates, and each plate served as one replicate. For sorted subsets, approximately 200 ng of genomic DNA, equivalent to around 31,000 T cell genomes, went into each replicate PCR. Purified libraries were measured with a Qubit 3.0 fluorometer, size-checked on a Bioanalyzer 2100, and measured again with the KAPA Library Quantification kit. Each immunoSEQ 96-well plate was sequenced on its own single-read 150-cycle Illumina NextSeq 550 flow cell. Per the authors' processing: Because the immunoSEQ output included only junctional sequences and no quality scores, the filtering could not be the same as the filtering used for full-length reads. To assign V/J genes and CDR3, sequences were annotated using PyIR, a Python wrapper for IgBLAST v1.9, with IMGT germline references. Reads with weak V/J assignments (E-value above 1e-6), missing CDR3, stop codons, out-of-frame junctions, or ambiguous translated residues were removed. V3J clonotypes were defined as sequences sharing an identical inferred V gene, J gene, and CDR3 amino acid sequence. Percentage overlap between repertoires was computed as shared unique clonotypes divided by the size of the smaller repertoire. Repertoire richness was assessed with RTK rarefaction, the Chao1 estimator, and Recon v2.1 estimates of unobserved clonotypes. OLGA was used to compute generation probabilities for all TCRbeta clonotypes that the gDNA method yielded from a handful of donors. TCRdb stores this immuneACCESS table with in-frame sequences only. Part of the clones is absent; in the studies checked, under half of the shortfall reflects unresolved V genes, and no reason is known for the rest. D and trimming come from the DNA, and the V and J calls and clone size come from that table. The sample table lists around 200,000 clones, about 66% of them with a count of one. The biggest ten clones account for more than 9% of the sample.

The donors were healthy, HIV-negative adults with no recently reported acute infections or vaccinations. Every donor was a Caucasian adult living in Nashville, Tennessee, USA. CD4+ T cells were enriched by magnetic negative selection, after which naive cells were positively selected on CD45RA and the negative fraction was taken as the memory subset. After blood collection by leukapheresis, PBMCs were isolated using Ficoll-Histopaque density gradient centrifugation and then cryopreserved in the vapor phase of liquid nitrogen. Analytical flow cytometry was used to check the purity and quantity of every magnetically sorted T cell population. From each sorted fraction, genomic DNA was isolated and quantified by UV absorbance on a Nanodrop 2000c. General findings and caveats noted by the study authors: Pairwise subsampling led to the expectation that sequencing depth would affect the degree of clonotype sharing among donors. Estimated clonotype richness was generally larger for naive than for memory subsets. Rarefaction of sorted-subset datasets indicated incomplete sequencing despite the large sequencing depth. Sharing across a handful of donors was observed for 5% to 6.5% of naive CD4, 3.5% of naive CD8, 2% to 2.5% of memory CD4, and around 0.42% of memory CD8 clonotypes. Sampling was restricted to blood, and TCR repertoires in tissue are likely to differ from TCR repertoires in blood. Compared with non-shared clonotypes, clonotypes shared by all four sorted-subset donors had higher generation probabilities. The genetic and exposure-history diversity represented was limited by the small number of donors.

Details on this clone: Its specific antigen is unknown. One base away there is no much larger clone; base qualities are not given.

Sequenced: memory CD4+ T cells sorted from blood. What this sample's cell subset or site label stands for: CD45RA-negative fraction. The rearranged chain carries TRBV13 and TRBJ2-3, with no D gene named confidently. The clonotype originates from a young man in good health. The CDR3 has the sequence CASSLGPGTSTDTQYF. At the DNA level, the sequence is TGTGCCAGCAGCTTAGGTCCGGGCACTAGCACAGATACGCAGTATTTT.